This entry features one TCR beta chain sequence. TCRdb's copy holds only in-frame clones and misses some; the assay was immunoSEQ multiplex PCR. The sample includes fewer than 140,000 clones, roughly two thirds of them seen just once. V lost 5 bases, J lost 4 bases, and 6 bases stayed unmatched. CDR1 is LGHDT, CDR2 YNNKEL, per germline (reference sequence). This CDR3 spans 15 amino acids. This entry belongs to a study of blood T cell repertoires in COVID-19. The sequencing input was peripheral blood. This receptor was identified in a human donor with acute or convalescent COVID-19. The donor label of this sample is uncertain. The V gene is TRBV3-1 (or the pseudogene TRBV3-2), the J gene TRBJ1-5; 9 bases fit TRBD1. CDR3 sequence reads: CASSYGTGSNQPQHF. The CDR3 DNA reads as TGTGCCAGCAGCTACGGGACAGGGTCGAATCAGCCCCAGCATTTT.